This T cell receptor beta chain was recorded in a study of control samples from healthy donors and cancer patients. V was clipped by 5 bases and J by 6 bases, with 13 bases between them. CDR1 and CDR2 from the germline V gene are SQVTM and ANQGSEA. This CDR3 is built from 12 residues. The table came from immunoSEQ multiplex PCR; TCRdb's copy has only in-frame clones and leaves some out. The sample shows approximately 37,000 clones, more than 70% of them seen only once. The clonotype originates from a woman aged 55 to 70 with lung cancer. The rearrangement uses TRBV29-1 and TRBJ1-2, with D possibly TRBD1 on 5 matching bases. Sequencing input: PBMCs. CDR3 sequence (DNA): TGCAGCGTTCGTCTGACAGCCCATGGCTACACCTTC. Encoded protein: CSVRLTAHGYTF.